What follows are 10 T cell receptor beta chains derived from one specimen sequenced in a study of CD8 T cells in ankylosing spondylitis. These receptors are not linked to any known antigen. The study's findings and limits: There was a TCR beta motif, made of several highly homologous variants, that appeared characteristic of ankylosing spondylitis blood.

TCRdb reprocessed the 5' RACE reads with MiXCR, giving one entry per CDR3 protein. Of roughly 450,000 distinct CDR3 sequences listed, 25% to 30% were seen once; the top ten hold about 0.89%. The sequencing sample was made of blood, either unsorted or a sorted T cell fraction (not recorded which). The receptors stem from a male donor with ankylosing spondylitis.

This clonotype was observed a handful of times. The rearrangement joins TRBV15 to TRBJ2-1, with 8 bases matching TRBD1. J gave up 6 bases and V 1 base, and 11 bases lay outside the gene matches. Germline CDR1 reads LNHNV; CDR2 reads YYDKDF (reference sequence). The CDR3 runs 17 residues. CDR3 loop: CATSRAPGRGLSNEQFF. As DNA, the CDR3 is TGTGCCACCAGCAGAGCCCCTGGCAGGGGGCTTTCCAATGAGCAGTTCTTC.

This clonotype has a handful of counts. V is TRBV5-1 and J is TRBJ2-1; a weak D match, TRBD2 (5 bases). Deletions cut 2 bases from V and 10 bases from J, with 25 bases between. Germline assignment: CDR1 SGHRS and CDR2 YFSETQ. CDR3 length equals 17 residues. In DNA form, the CDR3 reads TGCGCCAGCAGCTTTTTAGGTGGGAGAGGAGCCTCTTACGAGCAGTTCTTC. Translated: CASSFLGGRGASYEQFF.

The chain joins TRBV30 to TRBJ1-5; D is unresolved. Between the trimmed V and J ends, which lost 3 bases and 9 bases, there was a span of 15 bases. Germline V lookup: CDR1 GTSNPN, CDR2 SVGIG (reference sequence). The CDR3 consists of 13 residues. The CDR3 bases are TGTGCCTGGAGCCCCGGACCCAGGCTGCCCCAGCATTTT. The encoded protein is CAWSPGPRLPQHF. The full variable domain, its missing parts supplied by reference TRBV30 and TRBJ1-5, is SQTIHQWPATLVQPVGSPLSLECTVEGTSNPNLYWYRQAAGRGLQLLFYSVGIGQISSEVPQNLSASRPQDRQFILSSKKLLLSDSGFYLCAWSPGPRLPQHFGDGTRLSIL.

This clonotype occurred a few times. Written as DNA, the CDR3 is TGCGCCAGCAGCCCGGTGGGAGGGAGAAAGGGTGAGCAGTTCTTC. This gives the protein CASSPVGGRKGEQFF. V and J are TRBV5-1 and TRBJ2-1; the match to TRBD2 covers 7 bases. J was trimmed by 9 bases and V by 4 bases; bases with no gene match: 13. Germline V CDR1 and CDR2: SGHRS, YFSETQ. CDR3 size: 15 residues.

About this clonotype itself: The junction does not match germline at one end; this may be a read error. This chain joins TRBV5-4 and TRBJ2-7; TRBD2 agrees at 9 bases. Germline assignment: CDR1 SGHNT and CDR2 YYREEE (reference sequence). The CDR3 is made up of 13 amino acids. The CDR3 region is CASSGTSYDERYF. CDR3 in DNA: TGTGCCAGCAGTGGGACTAGCTACGACGAGCGGTACTTC.

The chain uses TRBV6-2 or TRBV6-3 and TRBJ2-7, with a tentative D call TRBD2 (5 bases). This CDR3 is 13 amino acids long. CDR1 and CDR2 from the germline V gene are MNHEY and SVGEGT. The DNA of the CDR3 is TGTGCCAGCAGTTACTCGGACTCCACCATCCTCGTCGTC. Amino acids: CASSYSDSTILVV.

In its sample, this clonotype was seen a few times. The chain employs TRBV5-1 and TRBJ2-7, with D possibly being TRBD2 (7 bases). V was trimmed by 4 bases and J by 2 bases, leaving 13 bases between them. The CDR3 has 14 amino acids. Germline V gene sequence: CDR1 SGHRS, CDR2 YFSETQ. The CDR3 DNA follows: TGCGCCAGCAGCCCGAACGGGGGGCCCTACGAGCAGTACTTC. It specifies CASSPNGGPYEQYF.

This chain joins TRBV10-3 and TRBJ2-3; D is undetermined. CDR1 is ENHRY, CDR2 SYGVKD, per germline. CDR3 size: 14 residues. V was clipped by 0 bases and J by 0 bases, with 4 bases between them. The CDR3 reads CAISESVSTDTQYF. The CDR3 DNA sequence: TGTGCCATCAGTGAGTCGGTCAGCACAGATACGCAGTATTTT.

This clonotype was detected a few times. The gene calls are TRBV20-1 and TRBJ1-5; D not certain. Trimming shortened V by 5 bases and J by 5 bases, and 7 bases separated the two germline ends. The CDR3 is made up of 11 amino acids. Germline-derived CDR1 and CDR2 are DFQATT and SNEGSKA (reference sequence). The CDR3 DNA sequence: TGCAGTGCTGCGTTGTATCAGCCCCAGCATTTT. This translates into CSAALYQPQHF.

Only a few counts were recorded for this clonotype. This sequence joins TRBV12-3 or TRBV12-4 and TRBJ1-5; the D is unclear. Trimming took 4 bases from V and 7 from J, leaving 11 bases between them. The CDR3 is 13 amino acids. The CDR3 region is CASSSRGEQPQHF. Here the CDR3 DNA reads TGTGCCAGCAGTTCCCGTGGTGAGCAGCCCCAGCATTTT.